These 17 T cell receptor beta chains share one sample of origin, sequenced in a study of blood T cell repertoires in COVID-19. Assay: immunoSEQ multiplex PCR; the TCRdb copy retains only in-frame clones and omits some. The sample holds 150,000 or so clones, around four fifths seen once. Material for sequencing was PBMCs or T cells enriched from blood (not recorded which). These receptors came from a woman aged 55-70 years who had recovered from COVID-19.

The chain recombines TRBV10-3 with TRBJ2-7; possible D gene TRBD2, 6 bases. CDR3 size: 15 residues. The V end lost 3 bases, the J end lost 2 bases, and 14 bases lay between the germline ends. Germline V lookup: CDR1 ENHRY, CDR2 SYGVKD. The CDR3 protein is CAISELRLAPYEQYF. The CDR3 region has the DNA TGTGCCATCAGTGAACTAAGGCTAGCGCCCTACGAGCAGTACTTC.

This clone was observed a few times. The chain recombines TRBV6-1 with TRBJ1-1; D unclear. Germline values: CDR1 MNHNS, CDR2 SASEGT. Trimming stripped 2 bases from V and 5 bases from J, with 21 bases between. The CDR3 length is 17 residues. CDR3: CASSERASYGRGTEAFF. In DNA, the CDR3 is TGTGCCAGCAGTGAAAGGGCCTCCTATGGGAGAGGAACTGAAGCTTTCTTT.

The CDR3 spells CASSVMQYEQYF. The DNA of the CDR3 is TGTGCCAGCAGTGTTATGCAGTACGAGCAGTACTTC. The chain has TRBV2 and TRBJ2-7, with D unresolved. The CDR3 has 12 residues. With 4 bases removed from V and 4 bases from J, the gap between germline ends came to 8 bases. Germline V CDR1 and CDR2: SNHLY, FYNNEI.

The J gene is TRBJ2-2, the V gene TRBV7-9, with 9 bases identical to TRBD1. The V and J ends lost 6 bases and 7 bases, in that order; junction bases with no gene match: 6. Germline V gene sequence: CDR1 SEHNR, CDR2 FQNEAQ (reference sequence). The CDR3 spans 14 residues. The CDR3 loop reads CASRSTGGGGELFF. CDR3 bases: TGTGCCAGCAGATCAACAGGGGGCGGCGGGGAGCTGTTTTTT.

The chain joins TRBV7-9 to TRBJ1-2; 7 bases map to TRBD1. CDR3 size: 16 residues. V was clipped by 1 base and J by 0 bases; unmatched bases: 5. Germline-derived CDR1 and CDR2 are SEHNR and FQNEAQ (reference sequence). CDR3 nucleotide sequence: TGTGCCAGCAGCTTAGTCGGGACAGCCACTAACTATGGCTACACCTTC. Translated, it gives CASSLVGTATNYGYTF.

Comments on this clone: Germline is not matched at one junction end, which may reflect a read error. This chain's CDR3 is CASSPGGNEQYF. DNA for the CDR3: TGTGCCAGCTCACCGGGAGGGAACGAGCAGTATTTC. The chain is built from TRBV18 and TRBJ2-7; 7 bases match TRBD2. The CDR3 loop spans 12 amino acids. Germline V lookup: CDR1 KGHSH, CDR2 LQKENI.

CDR3 bases: TGTGCCAGCAGCCCCACTACGGACTATGGCTACACCTTC. This gives the protein CASSPTTDYGYTF. The rearrangement joins TRBV9 to TRBJ1-2; D ambiguous. The germline CDR1 and CDR2 sequences are SGDLS and YYNGEE. This CDR3 spans 13 amino acids. Between the trimmed V and J ends, which lost 4 bases and 3 bases, there was a span of 10 bases.

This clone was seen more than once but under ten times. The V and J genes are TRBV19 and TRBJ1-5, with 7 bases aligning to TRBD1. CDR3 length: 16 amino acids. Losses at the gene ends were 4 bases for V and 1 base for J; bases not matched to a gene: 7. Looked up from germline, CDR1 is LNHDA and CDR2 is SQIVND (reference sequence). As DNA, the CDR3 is TGTGCCAGTAGTACCACCGGGGACAGCAGCAATCAGCCCCAGCATTTT. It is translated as CASSTTGDSSNQPQHF.

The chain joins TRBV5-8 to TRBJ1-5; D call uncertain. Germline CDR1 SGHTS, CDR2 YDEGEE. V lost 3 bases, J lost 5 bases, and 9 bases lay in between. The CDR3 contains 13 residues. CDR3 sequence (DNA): TGTGCCAGCAGCTCGAACATGGATCAGCCCCAGCATTTT. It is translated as CASSSNMDQPQHF.

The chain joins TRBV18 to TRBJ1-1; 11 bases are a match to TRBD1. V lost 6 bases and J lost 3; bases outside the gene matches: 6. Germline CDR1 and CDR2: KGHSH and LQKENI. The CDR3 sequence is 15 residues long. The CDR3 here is CASSRDRGLDTEAFF. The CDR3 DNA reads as TGTGCCAGCTCCCGGGACAGGGGGTTGGACACTGAAGCTTTCTTT.

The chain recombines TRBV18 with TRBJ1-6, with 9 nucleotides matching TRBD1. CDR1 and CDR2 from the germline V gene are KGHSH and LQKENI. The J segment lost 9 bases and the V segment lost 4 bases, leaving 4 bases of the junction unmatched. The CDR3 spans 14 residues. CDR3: CASSRDREGSPLHF. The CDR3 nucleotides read TGTGCCAGCTCACGGGACAGGGAAGGTTCACCCCTCCACTTT.

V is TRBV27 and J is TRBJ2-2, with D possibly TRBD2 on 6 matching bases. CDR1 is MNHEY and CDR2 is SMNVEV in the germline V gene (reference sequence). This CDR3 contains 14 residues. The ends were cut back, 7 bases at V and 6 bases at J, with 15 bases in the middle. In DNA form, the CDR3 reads TGTGCCAGCATGGGGGGAATTCACGCCGGGGAGCTGTTTTTT. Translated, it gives CASMGGIHAGELFF.

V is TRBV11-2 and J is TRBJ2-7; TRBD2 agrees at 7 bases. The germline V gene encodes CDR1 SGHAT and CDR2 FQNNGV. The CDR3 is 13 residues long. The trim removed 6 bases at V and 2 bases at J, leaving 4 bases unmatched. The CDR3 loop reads CASRTAGAYEQYF. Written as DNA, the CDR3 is TGTGCCAGCAGGACCGCGGGGGCCTACGAGCAGTACTTC. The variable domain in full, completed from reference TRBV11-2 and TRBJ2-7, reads EAGVAQSPRYKIIEKRQSVAFWCNPISGHATLYWYQQILGQGPKLLIQFQNNGVVDDSQLPKDRFSAERLKGVDSTLKIQPAKLEDSAVYLCASRTAGAYEQYFGPGTRLTVT.

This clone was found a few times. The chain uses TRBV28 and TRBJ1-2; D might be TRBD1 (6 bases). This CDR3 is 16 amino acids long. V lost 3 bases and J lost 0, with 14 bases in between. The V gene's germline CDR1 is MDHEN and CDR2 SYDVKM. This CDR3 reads CASSFGGSLTNYGYTF. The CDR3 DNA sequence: TGTGCCAGCAGTTTTGGGGGCTCCCTCACTAACTATGGCTACACCTTC.

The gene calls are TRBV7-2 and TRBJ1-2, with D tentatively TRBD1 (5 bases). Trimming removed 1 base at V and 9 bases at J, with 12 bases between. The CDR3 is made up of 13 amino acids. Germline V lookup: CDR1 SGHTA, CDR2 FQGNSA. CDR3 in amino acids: CASSLVSQGSYTF. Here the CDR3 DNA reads TGTGCCAGCAGCTTAGTGTCTCAGGGCAGCTACACCTTC.

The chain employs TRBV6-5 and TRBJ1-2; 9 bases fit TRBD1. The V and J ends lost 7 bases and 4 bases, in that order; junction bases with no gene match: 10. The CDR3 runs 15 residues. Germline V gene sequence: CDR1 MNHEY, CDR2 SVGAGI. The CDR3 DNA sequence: TGTGCCAGCACCAACGAGGACAGGGGATTCTATGGCTACACCTTC. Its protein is CASTNEDRGFYGYTF.

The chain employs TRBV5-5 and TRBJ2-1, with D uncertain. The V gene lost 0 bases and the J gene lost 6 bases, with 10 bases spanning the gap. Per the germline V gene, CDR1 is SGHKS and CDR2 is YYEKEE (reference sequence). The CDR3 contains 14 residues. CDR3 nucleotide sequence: TGTGCCAGCAGCTTGGGGTTTCGGGTCAATGAGCAGTTCTTC. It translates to CASSLGFRVNEQFF.